The T cell receptor beta chain under discussion was sequenced for a study of blood T cell repertoires in COVID-19. Study information: The analysed material was cDNA or gDNA that came from T cells, B-cell-depleted T cells, or PBMCs.

The V gene lost 2 bases and the J gene lost 7 bases, with 15 bases spanning the gap. Per the germline V gene, CDR1 is MNHNY and CDR2 is SVGAGI (reference sequence). This CDR3 region has 15 residues. Methods used by the authors: Reference gene primers were amplified, and this amplification served to estimate nucleated cell counts. Profiling relied on immunoSEQ multiplex PCR, and the TCRdb table lists in-frame clones only, not all of them. D and trimming were read from the DNA, whereas the V and J calls and clone size are those reported in that table. Seen here are about 270,000 clones, about nine tenths observed once, and the top ten hold about 12%.

V and J are TRBV6-6 and TRBJ1-5; D is uncertain. Sequenced material: peripheral blood. This TCR was recovered from a woman between 25 and 40 years old with COVID-19, enrolled during active disease. The CDR3 region is CASSYRAPGEQPQHF. Written as DNA, the CDR3 is TGTGCCAGCAGTTACCGGGCTCCGGGAGAACAGCCCCAGCATTTT.